Listed below are T cell receptor beta chains from one sample, sequenced in a study of blood T cell repertoires in COVID-19. The repertoire was sequenced with immunoSEQ multiplex PCR; TCRdb's copy has only in-frame clones and lacks some. Among about 210,000 clones, roughly 86% were seen once, and the ten largest hold about 5.6%. The sample consisted of PBMCs or T cells enriched from blood (not recorded which). Source of these receptors: a man aged 40-55 years with acute COVID-19. The CDR3 runs from the conserved cysteine through the conserved F or W. A D gene is named only where the DNA matches it firmly. Part of the rows lack a size; the others show once, few, many or a class for expanded clones.

cdr3_nt cdr3_aa clone_size d_call j_call v_call
TGTGCCACCAGTGCCACCCTAGGGGATGAAAAACTGTTTTTT CATSATLGDEKLFF NA NA TRBJ1-4 TRBV24-1
TGTGCCAGCAGCTTGAGCCCCACAGATACGCAGTATTTT CASSLSPTDTQYF NA NA TRBJ2-3 TRBV5-4
TGTGCCAGCAGCCCCCAACAGTGGGGCTCACCCCTCCACTTT CASSPQQWGSPLHF NA NA TRBJ1-6 TRBV3-1/TRBV3-2
TGTGCCAGCAGCCTGATGGGCGGGGCCTACAATGAGCAGTTCTTC CASSLMGGAYNEQFF NA NA TRBJ2-1 TRBV7-3
TGTGCCAGCAGTTTTGAGGGATCCATATATTTT CASSFEGSIYF NA NA TRBJ1-3 TRBV12-3/TRBV12-4
TGTGCCATCAGTGAGATTTCCACTAGCGACACCGGGGAGCTGTTTTTT CAISEISTSDTGELFF NA TRBD2 TRBJ2-2 TRBV10-3
TGCGCCAGCAGCTTGTTGGGACAGGGGGCGAGTGAGCAGTACTTC CASSLLGQGASEQYF NA TRBD1 TRBJ2-7 TRBV5-1
TGTGCCAGCAGCTTACGCGGGAGCAGAGATACGCAGTATTTT CASSLRGSRDTQYF NA TRBD2 TRBJ2-3 TRBV7-3
TGTGCCAGCAGCTCGATTGGGGGGACCATGTTACCTCCCGGGGAGCTGTTTTTT CASSSIGGTMLPPGELFF NA NA TRBJ2-2 TRBV5-4
TGTGCCAGCAGCTTATACTCCTACGAGCAGTACTTC CASSLYSYEQYF once NA TRBJ2-7 TRBV7-9
TGTGCCAGCAGCGTGGCACCGGGAGGGGGCACCGGGGAGCTGTTTTTT CASSVAPGGGTGELFF once TRBD2 TRBJ2-2 TRBV9
TGCGCCAGCAGCCAAGGCCCACAGGGCTCTCAGCCCCAGCATTTT CASSQGPQGSQPQHF NA NA TRBJ1-5 TRBV4-1
TGTGCCAGCAGCCAAAGCGTTGGGACCCAGTACTTC CASSQSVGTQYF NA NA TRBJ2-5 TRBV3-1/TRBV3-2
TGTGCCAGCAGCTCCTTAGCGGGAACTACGAAGACCCAGTACTTC CASSSLAGTTKTQYF NA TRBD2 TRBJ2-5 TRBV5-6
TGTGCCTGGAGTAACAGGGGAAATCAGCCCCAGCATTTT CAWSNRGNQPQHF NA TRBD1 TRBJ1-5 TRBV30
TGTGCCAGCAGCTTTCAGAACAATGAGCAGTTCTTC CASSFQNNEQFF once NA TRBJ2-1 TRBV11-2
TGCGCCAGGGGTAGGGGTACGCAGTATTTT CARGRGTQYF once NA TRBJ2-3 TRBV10-1
TGTGCCAGCACCCACTTCATGGAGGGCGGTAACATTCAGTACTTC CASTHFMEGGNIQYF NA NA TRBJ2-4 TRBV5-4
TGTGCCAGCAGCTTAGAAATAGCAACTGGGGAGCTGTTTTTT CASSLEIATGELFF NA NA TRBJ2-2 TRBV11-2
TGTGCCAGCAGCTTCGGAGGACAGCATAATGAAAAACTGTTTTTT CASSFGGQHNEKLFF NA NA TRBJ1-4 TRBV7-6
TGTGCCAGCAGCTTAAACAGACGGGGGAACTATGGCTACACCTTC CASSLNRRGNYGYTF NA NA TRBJ1-2 TRBV7-9
TGTGCCAGCAGCTGGGACATCGATCAGCCCCAGCATTTT CASSWDIDQPQHF NA NA TRBJ1-5 TRBV27
TGTGCCAGCAGCTTGAACATCAGTCCGTTCTACGAGCAGTACTTC CASSLNISPFYEQYF NA NA TRBJ2-7 TRBV5-5
TGTGCCACCAGTTCTGTATTAGGAACTAGCGGAGGAAACACCGGGGAGCTGTTTTTT CATSSVLGTSGGNTGELFF NA TRBD2 TRBJ2-2 TRBV24-1
TGTGCCAGCAGCTTATTGCCAGCGGAGGCCAGCTCCTACAATGAGCAGTTCTTC CASSLLPAEASSYNEQFF NA NA TRBJ2-1 TRBV7-6
TGCGCCAGCAGCGCCGCCTGGGGTAGCGGGAGCGGGAACACCGGGGAGCTGTTTTTT CASSAAWGSGSGNTGELFF NA TRBD2 TRBJ2-2 TRBV5-1
TGTGCCAGCAGCCCCCTCAGGACCTACAATGAGCAGTTCTTC CASSPLRTYNEQFF NA NA TRBJ2-1 TRBV7-9
TGTGCTAGTGGTTCCTACAGCGGAAAGGGGGAGCTGTTTTTT CASGSYSGKGELFF NA NA TRBJ2-2 TRBV12-5
TGTGCCAGCATGTTGCGGACAGGAGAGACCCAGTACTTC CASMLRTGETQYF NA TRBD1 TRBJ2-5 TRBV28
TGTGCCAGCAGCTTGGGAGGGGGACCGACTGAAGCTTTCTTT CASSLGGGPTEAFF NA NA TRBJ1-1 TRBV5-5
TGTGCCGCCCAGGGACTGGGGTACAATGAGCAGTTCTTC CAAQGLGYNEQFF NA NA TRBJ2-1 TRBV2
TGTGCCAGCAGCGCATCCGGGACAGGGGGCACTGAAGCTTTCTTT CASSASGTGGTEAFF NA TRBD1 TRBJ1-1 TRBV9
TGCGCCAGCAGATTAGGACTAGCGGAAACCTACGAGCAGTACTTC CASRLGLAETYEQYF few TRBD2 TRBJ2-7 TRBV5-1
TGTGCCAGCAACCCAGGGACAGGGAGTTTATACGAGCAGTACTTC CASNPGTGSLYEQYF few TRBD1 TRBJ2-7 TRBV28
TGTGCCAGCAGCGGGTCGCTCCGGGCCCGGGGCACTGAAGCTTTCTTT CASSGSLRARGTEAFF few NA TRBJ1-1 TRBV9
TGTGCCACCAGCAGATCGGACAGGATTAACTATGGCTACACCTTC CATSRSDRINYGYTF NA TRBD1 TRBJ1-2 TRBV15